The clone carrying this T cell receptor (beta chain) was recorded a few times. Trimming took off 6 bases at V and 7 bases at J, with 10 bases between the two ends. The CDR3 has 12 amino acids. TCRdb re-derived calls from the 5' RACE reads in MiXCR, one entry per CDR3 protein. The sample has fewer than 550,000 distinct CDR3 sequences; over 11% are singletons. The data derive from a study of identical twins. Separately, the same data were catalogued under a study of yellow fever vaccine responses in identical twins.

Sequenced: CD4+ T cells sorted from blood. The chain has TRBV12-3 or TRBV12-4 and TRBJ2-1; D ambiguous. The clonotype originates from a woman under 30 in good health. CDR3 region: CASSQGPNEQFF. Here the CDR3 DNA reads TGTGCCAGCAGCCAAGGCCCGAATGAGCAGTTCTTC.